These 2 T cell receptor beta chains originate from one sample sequenced in a study of Ad26.COV2.S vaccination and SARS-CoV-2 variants. Treatment meaning: 15 to 20 received Ad26.COV2.S at low or high dose, single or two shots; 5 received placebo; per-sample allocation not given. It was on day 63 after the first vaccine or placebo injection that samples were taken. Measured with immunoSEQ multiplex PCR; TCRdb has only the in-frame clones, and not every one. The sample carries about 400,000 clones, roughly 80% recorded once. The source material was peripheral blood, sampled in a trial of Ad26.COV2.S vaccine versus placebo. The receptor set was obtained from a person between 18 and 60 years old who received the Ad26.COV2.S COVID-19 vaccine or a placebo.

V is TRBV6-2 or TRBV6-3 and J is TRBJ1-5; D ambiguous. With 6 bases removed from V and 5 bases from J, the gap between germline ends came to 17 bases. The CDR3 length is 15 residues. From germline, CDR1 is MNHEY and CDR2 SVGEGT. The CDR3 sequence: CASSPRRGKYQPQHF. CDR3 sequence (DNA): TGTGCCAGCAGCCCACGTCGCGGGAAGTATCAGCCCCAGCATTTT.

This rearrangement joins TRBV30 to TRBJ1-1, with 7 nucleotides matching TRBD1. The V gene's germline CDR1 is GTSNPN and CDR2 SVGIG (reference sequence). After removal of 5 bases from V and 5 bases from J, the junction contained 8 bases not matched to a gene. The CDR3 runs 13 residues. CDR3 DNA: TGTGCCTGGGCGTCGTCAGGGGGAACTGAAGCTTTCTTT. This sequence encodes CAWASSGGTEAFF.